This record looks at one TCR beta chain sequence and its context. The CDR3 loop spans 17 amino acids. Germline V gene lookup returns CDR1 SGHRS and CDR2 YFSETQ. V dropped 2 bases and J dropped 1; count of bases not matched to a gene: 10. This entry belongs to a study of CD8 T cells in ankylosing spondylitis. TCRdb re-called the 5' RACE reads through MiXCR, storing one row per CDR3 protein. The sample carries about 360,000 distinct CDR3 sequences, approximately 22% recorded once. The sequenced sample consisted of blood, either unsorted or a sorted T cell fraction (not recorded which). The V and J genes are TRBV5-1 and TRBJ1-1; 8 nucleotides align to TRBD1. The source is a male donor with ankylosing spondylitis or in good health (not recorded which). The CDR3 nucleotides are TGCGCCAGCAGCTTTTGGGGTGGTGGGACAGGGAACACTGAAGCTTTCTTT. Its protein is CASSFWGGGTGNTEAFF.